The 31 T cell receptor beta chains reported below all come from one sample, sequenced in a study of identical twins. TCRdb re-analysed the 5' RACE reads in MiXCR, keeping a single row per CDR3 protein. The sample holds about 210,000 distinct CDR3 sequences, over 8% seen once. Sequencing was done on a sample of memory (CD45RO+) T cells sorted from blood. These receptors were taken from a woman aged 18-30 years in good health.

In its sample, this clonotype was seen a few times. The chain couples TRBV19 to TRBJ2-1; D is uncertain. Germline V gives CDR1 LNHDA, CDR2 SQIVND (reference sequence). The CDR3 totals 14 residues. With 6 bases removed from V and 4 bases from J, the gap between germline ends came to 13 bases. The CDR3 spells CASRDFPGYNEQFF. The CDR3 DNA follows: TGTGCCAGTAGAGACTTTCCAGGTTACAATGAGCAGTTCTTC.

This clonotype turned up a few times. J is TRBJ2-3 and V is TRBV12-5; 8 nucleotides align to TRBD2. The junction had 4 bases not matched to a gene; V was cut back by 4 bases and J by 7 bases. CDR1 is LGHNT and CDR2 is FRNRAP in the germline V gene. The length of the CDR3 is 13 residues. Here the CDR3 DNA reads TGTGCTAGTGGTTCGAGCGGGAGTCATACGCAGTATTTT. It codes for CASGSSGSHTQYF.

This clonotype has a count of ten or more. V gene TRBV29-1 combines with J gene TRBJ1-1; D is perhaps TRBD1 (5 bases). Germline assignment: CDR1 SQVTM and CDR2 ANQGSEA. V gave up 2 bases and J gave up 10 bases, with 11 bases separating them. The CDR3 contains 11 residues. For the CDR3, the DNA is TGCAGCGTTGAACCGGCTAGGGGAGCTTTCTTT. As protein: CSVEPARGAFF.

The gene calls are TRBV5-1 and TRBJ2-7; D not resolved. Germline V gene sequence: CDR1 SGHRS, CDR2 YFSETQ. The CDR3 contains 13 residues. V lost 4 bases, J lost 4 bases, and 12 bases lay in between. In DNA, the CDR3 is TGCGCCAGCAGCCCCGATCTGGGGTACGAGCAGTACTTC. Amino acids: CASSPDLGYEQYF.

This clonotype has ten or more counts. The chain links TRBV20-1 to TRBJ1-3, with 7 positions matching TRBD1. Germline assignment: CDR1 DFQATT and CDR2 SNEGSKA (reference sequence). V lost 6 bases, J lost 4 bases, and 0 bases stayed unmatched. This CDR3 spans 11 amino acids. This CDR3 reads CSADRGNTIYF. Here the CDR3 DNA reads TGCAGTGCGGACAGGGGAAACACCATATATTTT.

The CDR3 spells CASSLESRSPLHF. The CDR3 DNA reads as TGTGCCAGCAGCCTTGAAAGTCGGTCACCCCTCCACTTT. The chain combines TRBV9 with TRBJ1-6; D gene uncertain. CDR3 length: 13 amino acids. In germline, CDR1 is SGDLS, CDR2 YYNGEE. V lost 4 bases, J lost 10 bases, and 12 bases lay in between.

This clonotype was picked up many times. The chain combines TRBV6-1 with TRBJ2-5, with D hard to call. The CDR3 length is 13 residues. Trimming took 6 bases from V and 4 from J, leaving 12 bases between them. Germline assignment: CDR1 MNHNS and CDR2 SASEGT. The CDR3 region has the DNA TGTGCCAGCAGCCCGGGTGCGCGAGAGACCCAGTACTTC. Translating it yields CASSPGARETQYF.

This clonotype showed up just a few times. This sequence joins TRBV11-3 and TRBJ2-7; maybe TRBD2 (6 bases). The CDR3 extends over 16 amino acids. The V gene's germline CDR1 is SGHNT and CDR2 YENEEA. The V end was cut by 4 bases, the J end by 2 bases, with 18 bases between. The CDR3 nucleotides read TGTGCCAGCAGCTCGGATACGCGGGGCAATACCTACGAGCAGTACTTC. Translated: CASSSDTRGNTYEQYF.

This clonotype came up a few times. This chain joins TRBV30 and TRBJ2-7; TRBD2 agrees at 8 bases. The CDR3 runs 15 residues. Germline CDR1 and CDR2: GTSNPN and SVGIG (reference sequence). Germline trimming cut 2 bases from V and 2 bases from J; bases unmatched to any gene: 8. CDR3 in DNA: TGTGCCTGGAGTCCTCTTACTAGCGGAGCCTACGAGCAGTACTTC. Protein product: CAWSPLTSGAYEQYF. The entire variable domain, with the rest obtained from reference TRBV30 and TRBJ2-7, is as follows: SQTIHQWPATLVQPVGSPLSLECTVEGTSNPNLYWYRQAAGRGLQLLFYSVGIGQISSEVPQNLSASRPQDRQFILSSKKLLLSDSGFYLCAWSPLTSGAYEQYFGPGTRLTVT.

This clonotype occurred many times. The chain is built from TRBV29-1 and TRBJ2-7, with 10 positions matching TRBD2. Germline CDR1 and CDR2: SQVTM and ANQGSEA. The length of the CDR3 is 14 residues. Trimming cost V 8 bases and J 3 bases; bases outside gene matches: 10. The CDR3 DNA reads TGCAGCATCCTCCTAGCGGGAGAGATCTACGAGCAGTACTTC. Its protein is CSILLAGEIYEQYF.

A few counts support this clonotype. The genes are TRBV14 and TRBJ1-4; no clear D gene. V dropped 0 bases and J dropped 8 bases, with 13 bases sitting between them. This CDR3 is 15 amino acids long. Germline loops: CDR1 SGHDN, CDR2 FVKESK. The CDR3 DNA is TGTGCCAGCAGCCAAGACGGAAGGAAAGTGGAAAAACTGTTTTTT. Translation: CASSQDGRKVEKLFF.

V and J are TRBV4-2 and TRBJ2-1; 7 nucleotides match TRBD2. Germline lookup yields CDR1 LGHNA and CDR2 YNFKEQ. The V and J ends lost 2 bases and 5 bases, in that order; junction bases with no gene match: 6. The CDR3 runs 15 residues. CDR3: CASSQFGGRNNEQFF. CDR3 DNA: TGTGCCAGCAGCCAATTCGGGGGGAGGAACAATGAGCAGTTCTTC.

J is TRBJ2-1 and V is TRBV5-1, with TRBD2 matching over 9 bases. The CDR3 has 17 residues. The V gene end was trimmed by 2 bases and the J gene end by 9 bases; junction bases not matched to a gene: 15. Germline-derived CDR1 and CDR2 are SGHRS and YFSETQ. DNA for the CDR3: TGCGCCAGCAGCTTAAGGTCGGGCGCGGGGGGGCAGAGTGAGCAGTTCTTC. Translating it yields CASSLRSGAGGQSEQFF.

This clonotype occurred a few times. No DNA is shown, since the ends of the CDR3 on it are uncertain; the CDR3 is the one TCRdb lists. This chain links TRBV6-6 with TRBJ2-4; the table gives TRBD1 as D, unverified against the DNA. The CDR3 sequence runs 12 residues, both termini included. Germline CDR1 MNHNY, CDR2 SVGAGI (reference sequence). The CDR3 here is CASSVGQGATYF.

There are a few counts of this clonotype. The chain combines TRBV20-1 with TRBJ1-1; D is possibly TRBD1 (5 bases). Germline assignment: CDR1 DFQATT and CDR2 SNEGSKA (reference sequence). CDR3 length: 12 amino acids. V shed 3 bases and J shed 11 bases, with 16 bases lying between them. CDR3 nucleotide sequence: TGCAGTGCTAGTCTTAGGGGTGGTGGTGCTTTCTTT. Residues: CSASLRGGGAFF.

This clonotype was seen many times. The chain's CDR3 is CASSQAPQSANEQFF. CDR3 in DNA: TGTGCCAGCAGCCAAGCCCCCCAGTCCGCCAATGAGCAGTTCTTC. The V and J genes are TRBV4-2 and TRBJ2-1, with D uncertain. V was shortened by 1 base and J by 6 bases, with 13 bases between the two germline ends. From germline, CDR1 is LGHNA and CDR2 YNFKEQ. The CDR3 is 15 amino acids.

This clonotype was found a few times. V usage is TRBV6-1 and J usage is TRBJ2-3, with 10 positions matching TRBD2. V gave up 4 bases and J gave up 6 bases; unmatched junction bases: 10. The length of the CDR3 is 16 residues. Per germline, CDR1 MNHNS and CDR2 SASEGT. This CDR3 reads CASSGPSGGARDTQYF. CDR3 bases: TGTGCCAGCAGTGGGCCCAGCGGGGGGGCCCGGGATACGCAGTATTTT.

V gene TRBV10-3 combines with J gene TRBJ2-1, with TRBD2 matching 10 bases. Germline CDR1 reads ENHRY; CDR2 reads SYGVKD. This CDR3 comprises 13 residues. V lost 7 bases to trimming and J lost 6 bases; unmatched junction nucleotides: 3. The CDR3 spells CAIKASGGNEQFF. The CDR3 DNA sequence: TGTGCCATCAAGGCTAGCGGGGGCAATGAGCAGTTCTTC.

The genes are TRBV6-2 or TRBV6-3 and TRBJ2-4; D unclear. Germline V gene lookup returns CDR1 MNHEY and CDR2 SVGEGT. Trimming pared 5 bases from V and 4 bases from J, leaving 12 bases between. The CDR3 is 14 residues long. The CDR3 DNA is TGTGCCAGCAGTCAAGGGAACCTGAAAAACATTCAGTACTTC. This codes for CASSQGNLKNIQYF.

V gene TRBV5-1 combines with J gene TRBJ2-5, with a tentative D call TRBD1 (6 bases). V was shortened by 0 bases and J by 3 bases, with 9 bases between the two germline ends. The CDR3 is 14 residues long. Germline CDR1 is SGHRS and CDR2 is YFSETQ. Written as DNA, the CDR3 is TGCGCCAGCAGCTTGGGGACAGTAAAAGAGACCCAGTACTTC. Amino acids: CASSLGTVKETQYF.

V usage is TRBV19 and J usage is TRBJ2-1, with 8 positions matching TRBD2. The germline V gene encodes CDR1 LNHDA and CDR2 SQIVND (reference sequence). Trimming took 3 bases from V and 3 from J; bases not matched to a gene: 1. The CDR3 has 14 amino acids. Here the CDR3 DNA reads TGTGCCAGTAGTATGAGCGGGAGCTACAATGAGCAGTTCTTC. Translation: CASSMSGSYNEQFF.

The chain recombines TRBV5-8 with TRBJ1-5, with a tentative D call TRBD1 (6 bases). The germline gives CDR1 SGHTS, CDR2 YDEGEE. Trimming took 4 bases from V and 5 from J, leaving 13 bases between them. The CDR3 loop spans 14 amino acids. The CDR3 here is CASSTYQGYQPQHF. The DNA for the CDR3 is TGTGCCAGCAGCACATACCAGGGGTATCAGCCCCAGCATTTT.

The chain joins TRBV3-1 to TRBJ2-2, with TRBD1 identical over 7 bases. Germline loops: CDR1 LGHDT, CDR2 YNNKEL (reference sequence). Losses at the gene ends were 3 bases for V and 2 bases for J; bases not matched to a gene: 3. The CDR3 length is 15 residues. The CDR3 nucleotides are TGTGCCAGCAGCCAGGGACAGCTTAACACCGGGGAGCTGTTTTTT. Residues: CASSQGQLNTGELFF.

This clonotype was detected many times. J is TRBJ1-6 and V is TRBV5-8; tentative D call: TRBD1 (6 bases). Germline V gene lookup returns CDR1 SGHTS and CDR2 YDEGEE. This CDR3 region has 14 residues. V gave up 1 base and J gave up 6 bases, with 8 bases separating them. CDR3 protein: CASSLRTANSPLHF. The CDR3 DNA follows: TGTGCCAGCAGCTTGCGGACAGCTAATTCACCCCTCCACTTT. Combining the CDR3 with reference TRBV5-8 and TRBJ1-6 gives the whole variable domain EAGVTQSPTHLIKTRGQQATLRCSPISGHTSVYWYQQALGLGLQFLLWYDEGEERNRGNFPPRFSGRQFPNYSSELNVNALELEDSALYLCASSLRTANSPLHFGNGTRLTVT.

This clonotype was observed a few times. J is TRBJ1-6 and V is TRBV5-4; the D is unclear. The V gene lost 0 bases and the J gene lost 6 bases, with 10 bases spanning the gap. The CDR3 runs 15 residues. CDR1 is SGHNT, CDR2 YYREEE, per germline (reference sequence). The CDR3 here is CASSLEGRINSPLHF. The CDR3 coding sequence is TGTGCCAGCAGCTTGGAGGGCAGGATTAATTCACCCCTCCACTTT.

As for this clonotype: The limits of the CDR3 on the DNA are not certain, so only TCRdb's listed CDR3 is given. This sequence joins TRBV12-3 or TRBV12-4 and TRBJ1-5. The CDR3 region is 14 residues in length, termini included. CDR3 residues: CASSSSISNQPQHF.

This clonotype was observed a handful of times. The chain links TRBV6-1 to TRBJ2-7; tentative D call: TRBD1 (6 bases). This CDR3 is 14 amino acids long. CDR1 is MNHNS and CDR2 is SASEGT in the germline V gene. Trimming left V 7 bases short and J 5 bases short, with 18 bases between. As DNA, the CDR3 is TGTGCCAGCACTGTGCTGGGGGCTTACAACGAGCAGTACTTC. Translation gives CASTVLGAYNEQYF.

The V gene is TRBV6-1, the J gene TRBJ2-3; 10 bases fit TRBD2. The CDR3 is 16 amino acids. CDR1 is MNHNS and CDR2 is SASEGT in the germline V gene. The junction had 13 bases not matched to a gene; V was cut back by 6 bases and J by 7 bases. The CDR3 nucleotides are TGTGCCAGCAGCCGGACCCATAGCGGGGGGTCTAATACGCAGTATTTT. Amino acid sequence: CASSRTHSGGSNTQYF.

This clonotype was picked up a small number of times. The chain links TRBV28 to TRBJ1-2, with TRBD1 identical over 7 bases. This CDR3 comprises 13 residues. Per germline, CDR1 MDHEN and CDR2 SYDVKM. J was trimmed by 2 bases and V by 9 bases; bases with no gene match: 6. CDR3 sequence: CASSEGQNYGYTF. The CDR3 region has the DNA TGTGCCAGTTCTGAGGGACAGAACTATGGCTACACCTTC.

The chain's CDR3 is CASSLEVPTSGRDTQYF. CDR3 bases: TGTGCCAGCAGCTTAGAAGTCCCGACTAGCGGGAGAGATACGCAGTATTTT. The J gene is TRBJ2-3, the V gene TRBV7-6, with 12 bases aligning to TRBD2. Germline values: CDR1 SGHVS, CDR2 FNYEAQ. V lost 1 base and J lost 5; bases outside the gene matches: 7. CDR3 length: 17 residues.

Ten or more counts support this clonotype. The genes are TRBV5-1 and TRBJ2-3; tentatively, D is TRBD2 (6 bases). Per the germline V gene, CDR1 is SGHRS and CDR2 is YFSETQ. This CDR3 contains 15 residues. V lost 2 bases and J 5 bases, leaving 15 bases between the germline ends. As DNA, the CDR3 is TGCGCCAGCAGCTTTGGGGTACGGGGAGGAGATACGCAGTATTTT. It specifies CASSFGVRGGDTQYF.